The 17 T cell receptor beta chains below were found in one sample sequenced in a study of beta chain features in type 1 diabetes. Expressed TCRB transcripts were sequenced after all isolated RNA was converted to cDNA. Here immunoSEQ multiplex PCR was the method, and the copy in TCRdb shows in-frame clones only, minus some. The top ten clones hold approximately 0.93% of a sample with about 290,000 clones, about 8% of them seen once. Sequences were obtained from central memory CD4+ T cells from blood. These receptors originate from a woman aged 18-29 years in good health.

This chain links TRBV7-8 with TRBJ2-7; D is unclear. Germline CDR1 and CDR2: SGHVS and FQNEAQ. Trimming took 3 bases from V and 2 from J, leaving 8 bases between them. The CDR3 spans 13 residues. CDR3 nucleotides: TGTGCCAGCAGCTTTGTACAAACCTACGAGCAGTACTTC. Translation: CASSFVQTYEQYF. Full variable domain (outside the CDR3, taken from reference TRBV7-8 and TRBJ2-7): GAGVSQSPRYKVAKRGQDVALRCDPISGHVSLFWYQQALGQGPEFLTYFQNEAQLDKSGLPSDRFFAERPEGSVSTLKIQRTQQEDSAVYLCASSFVQTYEQYFGPGTRLTVT.

The CDR3 nucleotides read TGCGCCAGCAGCTCGGACAGGGGAGCAGGTGGCTACACCTTC. It yields the protein CASSSDRGAGGYTF. This chain links TRBV5-1 with TRBJ1-2; 9 nucleotides agree with TRBD1. This CDR3 region has 14 residues. Per the germline V gene, CDR1 is SGHRS and CDR2 is YFSETQ. V shed 3 bases, J shed 7 bases, and the junction held 7 bases outside the gene matches.

At least ten counts were recorded for this clone. The rearrangement joins TRBV4-1 to TRBJ2-1, with D tentatively TRBD1 (6 bases). The CDR3 spans 16 residues. Germline CDR1 MGHRA, CDR2 YSYEKL. With 0 bases removed from V and 5 bases from J, the gap between germline ends came to 14 bases. The CDR3 reads CASSQEGASSNNEQFF. CDR3 coding DNA: TGCGCCAGCAGCCAAGAGGGGGCCTCGAGCAACAATGAGCAGTTCTTC.

Many counts were recorded for this clone. This chain links TRBV7-2 with TRBJ1-1, with a tentative D call TRBD1 (6 bases). CDR1 and CDR2 (germline): SGHTA, FQGNSA. The CDR3 totals 12 residues. V was clipped by 5 bases and J by 11 bases, with 15 bases between them. CDR3 coding DNA: TGTGCCAGCAGCCCCCTTAGGGGGGCCGCTTTCTTT. Residues: CASSPLRGAAFF.

J is TRBJ2-5 and V is TRBV4-3, with TRBD2 identical over 10 bases. The CDR3 extends over 15 amino acids. Trimming cost V 3 bases and J 9 bases; bases outside gene matches: 10. The germline V gene encodes CDR1 LGHNA and CDR2 YSLEER. The DNA for the CDR3 is TGCGCCAGCAGCCAGACTAGCGGGCGCCTAAGCGCCCAGTACTTC. It encodes CASSQTSGRLSAQYF.

This clone was picked up a small number of times. The V gene is TRBV6-6, the J gene TRBJ2-4; D is perhaps TRBD2 (7 bases). The CDR3 extends over 14 amino acids. The V gene lost 5 bases and the J gene lost 6 bases, with 14 bases spanning the gap. Germline V gives CDR1 MNHNY, CDR2 SVGAGI (reference sequence). The DNA for the CDR3 is TGTGCCAGCAGTGGAACAGGGAGGGGAAACATTCAGTACTTC. Translating gives CASSGTGRGNIQYF.

This clone was seen many times. This chain links TRBV18 with TRBJ1-2, with TRBD1 matching 8 bases. This CDR3 is built from 13 residues. V was clipped by 6 bases and J by 6 bases; unmatched bases: 6. Germline V gene sequence: CDR1 KGHSH, CDR2 LQKENI. CDR3 nucleotides: TGTGCCAGCTCCCCGGGACAGGTGGATGGCTACACCTTC. Protein: CASSPGQVDGYTF.

This clone was seen a few times. The chain uses TRBV7-6 and TRBJ2-4; D perhaps matches TRBD2 (6 bases). This CDR3 has 13 residues. Between the trimmed V and J ends, which lost 2 bases and 5 bases, there was a span of 7 bases. CDR1 is SGHVS and CDR2 is FNYEAQ in the germline V gene. CDR3 DNA sequence: TGTGCCAGCAGCTTAAGGAGGGAAAACATTCAGTACTTC. Translating it yields CASSLRRENIQYF.

This chain uses TRBV6-5 with TRBJ1-5, with D perhaps TRBD1 (5 bases). Germline lookup yields CDR1 MNHEY and CDR2 SVGAGI. Trimming took off 2 bases at V and 1 base at J, with 12 bases between the two ends. The CDR3 loop spans 16 amino acids. The CDR3 loop reads CASSYPRGVSNQPQHF. The CDR3 region has the DNA TGTGCCAGCAGTTACCCCCGGGGCGTGAGCAATCAGCCCCAGCATTTT.

This clone was found a few times. This rearrangement joins TRBV7-9 to TRBJ2-7, with D unresolved. Germline assignment: CDR1 SEHNR and CDR2 FQNEAQ (reference sequence). This CDR3 is 16 amino acids long. V was clipped by 5 bases and J by 2 bases, with 19 bases between them. The CDR3 loop is CASSPSLVASPYEQYF. The CDR3 nucleotides are TGTGCCAGCAGCCCCTCACTCGTAGCATCTCCCTACGAGCAGTACTTC.

This clone was seen a few times. The genes are TRBV28 and TRBJ2-7; 10 bases are a match to TRBD2. The germline V gene encodes CDR1 MDHEN and CDR2 SYDVKM. CDR3 size: 16 residues. Trimming took 5 bases from V and 4 from J; bases not matched to a gene: 11. In nucleotides, the CDR3 is TGTGCCAGCAGTATCCCCGCACTAGCGGGGTTGTACGAGCAGTACGTC. Its protein is CASSIPALAGLYEQYV.

This clone was seen a few times. The V call is TRBV5-8, the J call TRBJ2-5; D ambiguous. Trimming pared 3 bases from V and 5 bases from J, leaving 8 bases between. From germline, CDR1 is SGHTS and CDR2 YDEGEE. This CDR3 is 12 amino acids long. The CDR3 nucleotides are TGTGCCAGCAGCTGGGGATGGGAGACCCAGTACTTC. This codes for CASSWGWETQYF.

As for this clone: Other DNA sequences of this sample code for an identical CDR3. The chain employs TRBV18 and TRBJ2-3; D call uncertain. Germline CDR1 KGHSH, CDR2 LQKENI. This CDR3 is built from 11 residues. The V end lost 6 bases, the J end lost 2 bases, and 3 bases lay between the germline ends. DNA of the CDR3: TGTGCCAGCTCTCCCACAGATACGCAGTATTTT. Translated: CASSPTDTQYF.

This clone was detected a few times. The chain links TRBV11-3 to TRBJ2-7; D may match TRBD1 or TRBD2 (5 bases each). The V end lost 4 bases, the J end lost 6 bases, and 19 bases lay between the germline ends. The CDR3 spans 15 residues. The germline gives CDR1 SGHNT, CDR2 YENEEA. CDR3 sequence: CASSSLGTLRPEQYF. The CDR3 DNA follows: TGTGCCAGCAGCTCCCTCGGGACCCTCAGGCCCGAGCAGTACTTC.

The CDR3 DNA reads TGTGCCAGCAGCCCAACACGTGCGCAGACCCAGTACTTC. Amino acid sequence: CASSPTRAQTQYF. The chain uses TRBV7-2 and TRBJ2-5; D call uncertain. This CDR3 is 13 amino acids long. V was trimmed by 5 bases and J by 6 bases, leaving 13 bases between them. Per the germline V gene, CDR1 is SGHTA and CDR2 is FQGNSA.

This clone was seen more than once but under ten times. The gene calls are TRBV29-1 and TRBJ2-7, with 7 bases fitting TRBD1. CDR3 length: 15 amino acids. V was pared by 7 bases and J by 3 bases, with 15 bases of the junction left unmatched. The V gene's germline CDR1 is SQVTM and CDR2 ANQGSEA. The chain's CDR3 is CSEIAGTEAFYEQYF. The DNA for the CDR3 is TGCAGCGAGATAGCAGGGACAGAGGCCTTCTACGAGCAGTACTTC.

Note on this clone: The limits of the CDR3 on the DNA are not certain, so only TCRdb's listed CDR3 is given. Other DNA sequences of this sample code for an identical CDR3. The chain has TRBV6-6 and TRBJ2-2; TRBD2, as called in the table, went unchecked against the DNA. The CDR3 is 13 residues long, counting both termini. Looked up from germline, CDR1 is MNHNY and CDR2 is SVGAGI (reference sequence). The CDR3 protein is CASSSSNTGELFF.